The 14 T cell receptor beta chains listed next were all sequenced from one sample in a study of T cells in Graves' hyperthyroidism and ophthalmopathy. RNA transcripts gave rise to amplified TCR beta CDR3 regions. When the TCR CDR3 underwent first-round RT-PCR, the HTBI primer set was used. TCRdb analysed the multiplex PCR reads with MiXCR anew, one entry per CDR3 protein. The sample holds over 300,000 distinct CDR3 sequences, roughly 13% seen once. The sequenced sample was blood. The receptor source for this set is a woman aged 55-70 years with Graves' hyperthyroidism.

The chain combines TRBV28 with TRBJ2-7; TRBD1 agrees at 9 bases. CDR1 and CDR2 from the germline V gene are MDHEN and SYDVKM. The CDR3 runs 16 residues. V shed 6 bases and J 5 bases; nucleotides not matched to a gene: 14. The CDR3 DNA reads TGTGCCAGCAGCCCCGGCCCCGGACAGGGGTTCAACGAGCAGTACTTC. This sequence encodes CASSPGPGQGFNEQYF.

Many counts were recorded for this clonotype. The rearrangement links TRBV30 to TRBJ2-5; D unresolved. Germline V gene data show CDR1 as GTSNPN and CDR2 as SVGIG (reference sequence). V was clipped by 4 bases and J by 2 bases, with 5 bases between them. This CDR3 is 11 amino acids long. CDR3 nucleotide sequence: TGTGCCTGGACCTCTCAAGAGACCCAGTACTTC. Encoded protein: CAWTSQETQYF.

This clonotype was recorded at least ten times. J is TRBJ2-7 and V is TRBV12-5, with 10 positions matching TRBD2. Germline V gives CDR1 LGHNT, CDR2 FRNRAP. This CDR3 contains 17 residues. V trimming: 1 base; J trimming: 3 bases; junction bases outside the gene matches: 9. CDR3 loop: CASGLALMTSGYYEQYF. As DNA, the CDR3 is TGTGCTAGTGGTTTGGCCCTAATGACTAGCGGGTACTACGAGCAGTACTTC.

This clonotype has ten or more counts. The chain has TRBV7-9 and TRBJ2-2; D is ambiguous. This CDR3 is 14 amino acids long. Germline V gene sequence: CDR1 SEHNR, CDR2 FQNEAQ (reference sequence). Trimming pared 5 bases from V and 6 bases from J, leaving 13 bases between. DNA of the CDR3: TGTGCCAGCAGCCCGTTTATGGGGTCCGGGGAGCTGTTTTTT. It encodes CASSPFMGSGELFF.

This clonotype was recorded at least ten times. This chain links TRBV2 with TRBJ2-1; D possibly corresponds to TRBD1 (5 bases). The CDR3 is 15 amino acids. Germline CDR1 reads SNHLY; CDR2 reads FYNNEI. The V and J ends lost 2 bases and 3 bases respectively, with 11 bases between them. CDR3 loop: CASSEMSGFYNEQFF. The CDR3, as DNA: TGTGCCAGCAGTGAAATGTCAGGGTTCTACAATGAGCAGTTCTTC.

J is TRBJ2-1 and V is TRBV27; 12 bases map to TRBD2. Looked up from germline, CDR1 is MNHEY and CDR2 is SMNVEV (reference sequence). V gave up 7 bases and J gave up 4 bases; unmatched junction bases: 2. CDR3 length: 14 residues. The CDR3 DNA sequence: TGTGCCAGCATCGGGACTAGCGGGTACAATGAGCAGTTCTTC. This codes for CASIGTSGYNEQFF.

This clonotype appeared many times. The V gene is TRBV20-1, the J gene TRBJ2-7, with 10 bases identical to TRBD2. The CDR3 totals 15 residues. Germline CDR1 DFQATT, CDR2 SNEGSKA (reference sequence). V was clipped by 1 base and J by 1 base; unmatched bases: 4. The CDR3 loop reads CSARGLAGVSYEQYF. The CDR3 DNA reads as TGCAGTGCTAGAGGTCTAGCGGGAGTATCCTACGAGCAGTACTTC.

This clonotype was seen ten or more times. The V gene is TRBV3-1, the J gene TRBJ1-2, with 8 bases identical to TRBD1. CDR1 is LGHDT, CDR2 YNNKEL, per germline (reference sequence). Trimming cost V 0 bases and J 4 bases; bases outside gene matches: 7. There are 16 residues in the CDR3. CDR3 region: CASSQDGGQVLYGYTF. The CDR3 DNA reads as TGTGCCAGCAGCCAAGATGGGGGACAGGTCCTCTATGGCTACACCTTC.

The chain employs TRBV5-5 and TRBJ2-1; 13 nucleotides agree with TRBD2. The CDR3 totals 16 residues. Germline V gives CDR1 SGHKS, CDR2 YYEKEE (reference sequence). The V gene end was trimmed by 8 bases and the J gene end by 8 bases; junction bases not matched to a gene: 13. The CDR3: CASPLRITSGGDEQFF. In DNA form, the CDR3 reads TGTGCCAGTCCCTTGAGGATAACTAGCGGGGGGGATGAGCAGTTCTTC.

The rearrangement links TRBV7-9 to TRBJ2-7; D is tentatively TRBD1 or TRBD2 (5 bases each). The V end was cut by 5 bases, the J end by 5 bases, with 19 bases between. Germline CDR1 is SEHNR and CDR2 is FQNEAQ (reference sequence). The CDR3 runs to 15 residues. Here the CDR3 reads CASSRALGVENEQYF. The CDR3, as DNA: TGTGCCAGCAGCCGCGCGTTGGGGGTAGAAAACGAGCAGTACTTC.

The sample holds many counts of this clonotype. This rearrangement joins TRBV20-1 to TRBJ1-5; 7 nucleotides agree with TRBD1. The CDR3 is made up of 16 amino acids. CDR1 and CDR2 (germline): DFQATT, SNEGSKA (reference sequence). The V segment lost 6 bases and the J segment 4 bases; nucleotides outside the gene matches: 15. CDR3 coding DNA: TGCAGTGCCAGAAAGTGGGGCGGGACAGATAATCAGCCCCAGCATTTT. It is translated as CSARKWGGTDNQPQHF.

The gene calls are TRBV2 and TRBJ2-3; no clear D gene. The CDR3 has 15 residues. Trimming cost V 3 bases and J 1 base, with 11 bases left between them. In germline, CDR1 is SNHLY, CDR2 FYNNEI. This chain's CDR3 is CASSDKYRGTDTQYF. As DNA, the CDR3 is TGTGCCAGCAGTGATAAGTATAGAGGCACAGATACGCAGTATTTT.

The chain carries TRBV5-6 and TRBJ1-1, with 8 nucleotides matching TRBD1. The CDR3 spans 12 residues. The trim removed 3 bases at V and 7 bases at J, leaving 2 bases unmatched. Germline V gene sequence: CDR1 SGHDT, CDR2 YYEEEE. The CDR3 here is CASSYGTGEAFF. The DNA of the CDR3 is TGTGCCAGCAGCTACGGGACAGGTGAAGCTTTCTTT.

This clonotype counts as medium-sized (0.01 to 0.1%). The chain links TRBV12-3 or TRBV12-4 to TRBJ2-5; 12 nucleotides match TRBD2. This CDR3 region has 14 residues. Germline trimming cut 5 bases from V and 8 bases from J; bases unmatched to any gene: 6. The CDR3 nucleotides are TGTGCCAGCAGTCCACTAGCGGGAGGTGGAACCCAGTACTTC. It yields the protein CASSPLAGGGTQYF.